Listed here are 12 T cell receptor beta chains from one sample, sequenced in a study of T cells in Graves' hyperthyroidism and ophthalmopathy (dated by TCRdb to about 2019). The library was prepared using multiplex PCR. Sequencing used an Illumina HiSeq 2000. TCR beta CDR3 regions were amplified from RNA transcripts. A first-round RT-PCR of the TCR CDR3 used the HTBI primer set with the Qiagen OneStep RT-PCR kit. In-frame beta chains were kept once TCRdb had trimmed the public reads at Q25 with fastp and called clones with MiXCR. Identical CDR3 proteins give one entry, which carries the most common genes and DNA. The sample records about 560,000 distinct CDR3 sequences, about a sixth of which are singletons. In total, the top ten clones hold 15% to 20% of the sample. Sequenced: blood. The receptors here all came from a woman under 30 with Graves' hyperthyroidism.

This clonotype was recorded at least ten times. The chain has TRBV27 and TRBJ2-7; tentatively, D is TRBD2 (6 bases). The CDR3 has 15 residues. The germline V gene has CDR1 MNHEY and CDR2 SMNVEV (reference sequence). V gave up 3 bases and J gave up 6 bases, with 18 bases separating them. The CDR3 DNA reads TGTGCCAGCAGTTTGCGGCGGACCGGAGGGGTCGAGCAGTACTTC. Its translation: CASSLRRTGGVEQYF.

The rearrangement links TRBV6-1 to TRBJ1-1; D perhaps matches TRBD1 (6 bases). The germline gives CDR1 MNHNS, CDR2 SASEGT. The CDR3 extends over 11 amino acids. V lost 5 bases to trimming and J lost 7 bases, with 8 bases between them. This CDR3 is CASSIQGEAFF. DNA for the CDR3: TGTGCCAGCAGTATACAGGGTGAAGCTTTCTTT.

This clonotype was observed at least ten times. This rearrangement joins TRBV28 to TRBJ1-3; no clear D. Trimming removed 4 bases from V and 9 bases from J, with 16 bases in between. There are 14 residues in the CDR3. CDR1 is MDHEN and CDR2 is SYDVKM in the germline V gene. CDR3 residues: CASSSPGIDGTIYF. CDR3 in DNA: TGTGCCAGCAGTTCCCCTGGGATCGACGGCACCATATATTTT.

V usage is TRBV24-1 and J usage is TRBJ2-1, with D hard to call. Germline assignment: CDR1 KGHDR and CDR2 SFDVKD. Trimming took off 1 base at V and 8 bases at J, with 5 bases between the two ends. The CDR3 loop spans 12 amino acids. CDR3 coding DNA: TGTGCCACCAGTGATTTAAAGGATGAGCAGTTCTTC. This encodes CATSDLKDEQFF.

The V gene is TRBV11-3, the J gene TRBJ1-3; 9 bases fit TRBD1. Trimming cost V 5 bases and J 4 bases; bases outside gene matches: 6. CDR1 is SGHNT, CDR2 YENEEA, per germline. This CDR3 is built from 15 residues. In nucleotides, the CDR3 is TGTGCCAGCAGCAAACAGGGGGCATTAGGAAACACCATATATTTT. It is translated as CASSKQGALGNTIYF.

Notes on this clonotype: A much bigger clone sits one base away, suggesting this may be a read error. This chain connects TRBV18 to TRBJ2-3, with D perhaps TRBD2 (5 bases). Per the germline V gene, CDR1 is KGHSH and CDR2 is LQKENI. The CDR3 spans 14 residues. Trimming stripped 6 bases from V and 4 bases from J, with 14 bases between. The CDR3 nucleotides read TGTGCCAGCTCGCGAGGACTCCCGGCAGATACGCAGTATTTT. Protein product: CASSRGLPADTQYF.

V usage is TRBV20-1 and J usage is TRBJ2-1, with 8 nucleotides matching TRBD2. This CDR3 has 15 residues. The junction had 10 bases not matched to a gene; V was cut back by 6 bases and J by 3 bases. Germline CDR1 DFQATT, CDR2 SNEGSKA (reference sequence). In nucleotides, the CDR3 is TGCAGTGCCCGAGGTACGGGGGGGCACTACAATGAGCAGTTCTTC. This encodes CSARGTGGHYNEQFF.

The chain joins TRBV29-1 to TRBJ2-5; 7 bases match TRBD1. The CDR3 consists of 14 residues. V shed 6 bases and J 5 bases; nucleotides not matched to a gene: 12. Germline CDR1 is SQVTM and CDR2 is ANQGSEA. Here the CDR3 reads CSVGRQGLYETQYF. The DNA for the CDR3 is TGCAGCGTGGGAAGACAGGGCCTTTACGAGACCCAGTACTTC.

The chain uses TRBV19 and TRBJ2-3; D gene unclear. The germline V gene encodes CDR1 LNHDA and CDR2 SQIVND (reference sequence). Trimming shortened V by 3 bases and J by 0 bases, and 7 bases separated the two germline ends. This CDR3 has 14 residues. The CDR3 spells CASSIESSTDTQYF. CDR3 sequence (DNA): TGTGCCAGTAGTATCGAATCTAGCACAGATACGCAGTATTTT.

The rearrangement links TRBV2 to TRBJ2-1; D unclear. Trimming left V 6 bases short and J 8 bases short, with 8 bases between. Germline assignment: CDR1 SNHLY and CDR2 FYNNEI. The CDR3 is 11 amino acids. The CDR3, as DNA: TGTGCCAGCAGGGCCGTCCATGAGCAGTTCTTC. It specifies CASRAVHEQFF.

This clonotype was detected a few times. The rearrangement links TRBV6-1 to TRBJ1-1, with D unclear. From germline, CDR1 is MNHNS and CDR2 SASEGT. The V end was cut by 6 bases, the J end by 0 bases, with 17 bases between. CDR3 length: 16 amino acids. The CDR3 region has the DNA TGTGCCAGCAGGAAAAGGGCGGGATACATGAACACTGAAGCTTTCTTT. Residues: CASRKRAGYMNTEAFF.

The V call is TRBV5-5, the J call TRBJ1-1; D gene unclear. Germline lookup yields CDR1 SGHKS and CDR2 YYEKEE (reference sequence). Trimming stripped 4 bases from V and 4 bases from J, with 11 bases between. This CDR3 is built from 13 residues. CDR3: CASSVEWGTEAFF. The CDR3 bases are TGTGCCAGCAGCGTGGAGTGGGGCACTGAAGCTTTCTTT.